These 12 T cell receptor beta chains were all obtained from the same sample, sequenced in a study of cytomegalovirus exposure and HLA in healthy donors. The PCR ran on 60 Vbeta and 13 Jbeta primers. Produced via immunoSEQ multiplex PCR; TCRdb's table is partial and in-frame only. The data contain some 91,000 clones, approximately 80% of them singletons. The sequenced material came from PBMCs. The receptor source for this set is a man aged 35-49 years in good health and CMV-seronegative.

The rearrangement joins TRBV7-6 to TRBJ1-6; D is undetermined. Per germline, CDR1 SGHVS and CDR2 FNYEAQ. V was pared by 2 bases and J by 5 bases, with 7 bases between. The CDR3 runs to 14 residues. The CDR3 sequence is CASSLQANNSPLHF. The DNA of the CDR3 is TGTGCCAGCAGCTTACAGGCTAATAATTCACCCCTCCACTTT.

The chain recombines TRBV6-1 with TRBJ1-1, with D uncertain. Germline V CDR1 and CDR2: MNHNS, SASEGT. This CDR3 is 13 amino acids long. With 7 bases removed from V and 2 bases from J, the gap between germline ends came to 11 bases. For the CDR3, the DNA is TGTGCCAGCAAACCGCACACAAACACTGAAGCTTTCTTT. This translates into CASKPHTNTEAFF.

This rearrangement joins TRBV18 to TRBJ1-5, with D perhaps TRBD1 (6 bases). Looked up from germline, CDR1 is KGHSH and CDR2 is LQKENI. V lost 3 bases and J 6 bases, leaving 9 bases between the germline ends. This CDR3 has 13 amino acids. CDR3 coding DNA: TGTGCCAGCTCACCTCGGGACACTCAGCCCCAGCATTTT. As protein: CASSPRDTQPQHF.

This clone turned up a few times. The chain uses TRBV30 and TRBJ2-3, with D perhaps TRBD2 (5 bases). CDR3 size: 16 residues. Per germline, CDR1 GTSNPN and CDR2 SVGIG (reference sequence). Trimming took 0 bases from V and 3 from J, leaving 16 bases between them. The CDR3 nucleotides read TGTGCCTGGAGTGTATCCCGGCCCGGGAAGACAGATACGCAGTATTTT. It yields the protein CAWSVSRPGKTDTQYF.

This chain connects TRBV7-3 to TRBJ2-1; TRBD2 agrees at 11 bases. With V trimmed by 2 bases and J by 9 bases, 6 bases remained unmatched. The CDR3 is made up of 15 amino acids. Germline assignment: CDR1 SGHTA and CDR2 FQGTGA. This chain's CDR3 is CASSLFSGGAGEQFF. CDR3 DNA sequence: TGTGCCAGCAGCTTATTTAGCGGGGGGGCCGGTGAGCAGTTCTTC. Full variable domain (missing parts from reference TRBV7-3 and TRBJ2-1): GAGVSQTPSNKVTEKGKYVELRCDPISGHTALYWYRQSLGQGPEFLIYFQGTGAADDSGLPNDRFFAVRPEGSVSTLKIQRTERGDSAVYLCASSLFSGGAGEQFFGPGTRLTVL.

V usage is TRBV7-6 and J usage is TRBJ2-5, with 10 positions matching TRBD2. The CDR3 length is 16 residues. V lost 4 bases and J lost 1; bases outside the gene matches: 6. The germline V gene has CDR1 SGHVS and CDR2 FNYEAQ. The CDR3 is CASSSLAGSVQETQYF. CDR3 nucleotides: TGTGCCAGCAGCTCACTAGCGGGATCGGTCCAAGAGACCCAGTACTTC.

This clone was picked up a small number of times. This rearrangement joins TRBV5-6 to TRBJ2-1; weak D call: TRBD2 (5 bases). V lost 3 bases, J lost 2 bases, and 12 bases lay in between. The CDR3 extends over 15 amino acids. Germline CDR1 reads SGHDT; CDR2 reads YYEEEE. The CDR3 sequence: CASSSRVAPYNEQFF. CDR3 sequence (DNA): TGTGCCAGCAGCTCGCGGGTAGCGCCCTACAATGAGCAGTTCTTC.

The genes are TRBV5-1 and TRBJ2-1; D is unclear. Germline V gene data show CDR1 as SGHRS and CDR2 as YFSETQ. The CDR3 contains 15 residues. V lost 0 bases to trimming and J lost 0 bases, with 7 bases between them. The CDR3 protein is CASSLDNPSYNEQFF. CDR3 nucleotide sequence: TGCGCCAGCAGCTTGGACAATCCCTCCTACAATGAGCAGTTCTTC.

The DNA of the CDR3 is TGTGCCAGCAGTTTACCGGGACTAGCGGGAGGCATAAGCTACAATGAGCAGTTCTTC. Protein sequence: CASSLPGLAGGISYNEQFF. This sequence joins TRBV28 and TRBJ2-1; 15 nucleotides agree with TRBD2. There are 19 residues in the CDR3. V shed 2 bases, J shed 3 bases, and the junction held 8 bases outside the gene matches. CDR1 and CDR2 (germline): MDHEN, SYDVKM.

This chain uses TRBV30 with TRBJ2-3, with TRBD1 matching 9 bases. Germline V gene sequence: CDR1 GTSNPN, CDR2 SVGIG (reference sequence). The CDR3 covers 14 residues. Trimming at V came to 2 bases and at J to 4 bases, leaving 4 bases not matched to a gene. CDR3 coding DNA: TGTGCCTGGAGTAAACAGGGGGCTGCAGATACGCAGTATTTT. Translated, it gives CAWSKQGAADTQYF.

The rearrangement joins TRBV28 to TRBJ1-4, with D perhaps matching TRBD1 (5 bases). CDR1 is MDHEN and CDR2 is SYDVKM in the germline V gene. The CDR3 loop spans 15 amino acids. V shed 2 bases and J shed 7 bases, with 14 bases lying between them. This chain's CDR3 is CASSLGGQGGEKLFF. CDR3 nucleotides: TGTGCCAGCAGTTTAGGTGGCCAGGGCGGTGAAAAACTGTTTTTT. Based on the CDR3 plus reference TRBV28 and TRBJ1-4, the full variable domain is DVKVTQSSRYLVKRTGEKVFLECVQDMDHENMFWYRQDPGLGLRLIYFSYDVKMKEKGDIPEGYSVSREKKERFSLILESASTNQTSMYLCASSLGGQGGEKLFFGSGTQLSVL.

The genes are TRBV6-5 and TRBJ2-4; 7 bases map to TRBD1. The CDR3 is 13 amino acids. Germline V gene lookup returns CDR1 MNHEY and CDR2 SVGAGI. Trimming at V came to 6 bases and at J to 1 base, leaving 0 bases not matched to a gene. CDR3 residues: CASRQGAKNIQYF. CDR3 sequence (DNA): TGTGCCAGCAGACAGGGGGCCAAAAACATTCAGTACTTC.